This T cell receptor beta chain appears in the sequencing data of a study of immune characterization of retroperitoneal liposarcoma. Germline trimming cut 5 bases from V and 2 bases from J; bases unmatched to any gene: 16. This CDR3 has 18 amino acids. Germline V gene lookup returns CDR1 SGHVS and CDR2 FQNEAQ. There are many counts of this clonotype. TCRdb ran MiXCR on the PCR reads and lists one entry per CDR3 protein. The data show approximately 11,000 distinct CDR3 sequences, 37% seen once. This clonotype was obtained from a female donor with retroperitoneal liposarcoma. The chain recombines TRBV7-8 with TRBJ2-3; 7 positions agree with TRBD1. Sequencing used tumor tissue. CDR3 amino acids: CASSITTIDRAATDTQYF. CDR3 DNA sequence: TGTGCCAGCAGCATAACCACTATCGACAGGGCTGCCACAGATACGCAGTATTTT.